This TCR beta chain was recorded in a study of cytomegalovirus exposure and HLA in healthy donors. The PCR was carried out with 60 Vbeta primers and 13 Jbeta primers. Libraries were prepared by immunoSEQ multiplex PCR; TCRdb keeps only in-frame clonotypes and omits some of them. The sample comprises some 190,000 clones, about four fifths of which are singletons, and 1.1% rests with the top ten. This clone was recorded once. The same CDR3 is also encoded by other DNA sequences in this sample. Material: PBMCs. The TCR comes from a woman aged 40 to 50 in good health and CMV-seronegative.

CDR3 amino acids: CASSSTGDTEAFF. Written as DNA, the CDR3 is TGTGCCAGTAGTAGCACAGGGGACACTGAAGCTTTCTTT. The gene calls are TRBV19 and TRBJ1-1; 7 bases line up with TRBD1. Germline V gives CDR1 LNHDA, CDR2 SQIVND (reference sequence). This CDR3 is built from 13 residues. The V and J ends lost 4 bases and 3 bases, in that order; junction bases with no gene match: 2.